This passage covers 24 T cell receptor beta chains from one sample sequenced in a study of OX40 agonist ivuxolimab in advanced cancers. Assay used: immunoSEQ multiplex PCR; TCRdb lists only in-frame clones, some missing. In the table there are about 83,000 clones, 84% of which are singletons. Sequenced material: CD4+ or CD8+ T cells sorted from blood, taken in a trial of the OX40 agonist ivuxolimab. All receptors derive from an adult with an advanced solid tumor such as melanoma, head and neck, liver or kidney cancer.

This chain links TRBV4-1 with TRBJ1-3; D call uncertain. Germline lookup yields CDR1 MGHRA and CDR2 YSYEKL. CDR3 length equals 14 residues. V lost 2 bases and J lost 4, with 9 bases in between. Written as DNA, the CDR3 is TGCGCCAGCAGCCAAATCGTGGGGGGAAACACCATATATTTT. The encoded protein is CASSQIVGGNTIYF.

The rearrangement uses TRBV29-1 and TRBJ2-5; tentative D call: TRBD2 (6 bases). Per the germline V gene, CDR1 is SQVTM and CDR2 is ANQGSEA. CDR3 size: 13 residues. The V gene lost 6 bases and the J gene lost 2 bases, with 13 bases spanning the gap. The CDR3 loop is CSVRSGRQETQYF. CDR3 nucleotides: TGCAGCGTCCGGTCGGGGAGGCAAGAGACCCAGTACTTC.

This chain connects TRBV7-9 to TRBJ1-6; perhaps TRBD1 as D (6 bases). V was cut by 6 bases and J by 0 bases, with 15 bases left in between. In germline, CDR1 is SEHNR, CDR2 FQNEAQ (reference sequence). The CDR3 runs 17 residues. As DNA, the CDR3 is TGTGCCAGCAGTTCTCCGACAGGATCCTCCTATAATTCACCCCTCCACTTT. Amino acids: CASSSPTGSSYNSPLHF.

This clone came up once. This chain's CDR3 is CASSLGWGDTQYF. CDR3 nucleotide sequence: TGTGCCAGCAGCTTAGGCTGGGGAGATACGCAGTATTTT. The rearrangement uses TRBV7-3 and TRBJ2-3; the D is unclear. The V gene lost 2 bases and the J gene lost 5 bases, with 8 bases spanning the gap. Germline V gene lookup returns CDR1 SGHTA and CDR2 FQGTGA. The CDR3 sequence is 13 residues long.

This clone turned up a few times. The genes are TRBV21-1 and TRBJ2-7; the listed D gene, TRBD1, was not tested against the DNA. TRBV21-1 is assigned pseudogene status. CDR3 length: 14 amino acids. This CDR3 reads CASSKEDTVYEQYF. The CDR3 DNA reads TGTGCCAGCAGCAAAGAAGACACCGTCTACGAGCAGTACTTC.

CDR3 in DNA: TGTGCCAGCAGCTTATTAGGAGCCTTAGATACGCAGTATTTT. It is translated as CASSLLGALDTQYF. The rearrangement links TRBV7-8 to TRBJ2-3, with unresolved D. This CDR3 has 14 amino acids. V was clipped by 2 bases and J by 5 bases, with 11 bases between them. Germline CDR1 and CDR2: SGHVS and FQNEAQ. Variable domain in full (rest from reference TRBV7-8 and TRBJ2-3): GAGVSQSPRYKVAKRGQDVALRCDPISGHVSLFWYQQALGQGPEFLTYFQNEAQLDKSGLPSDRFFAERPEGSVSTLKIQRTQQEDSAVYLCASSLLGALDTQYFGPGTRLTVL.

The rearrangement joins TRBV13 to TRBJ1-4, with TRBD1 matching 7 bases. The CDR3 sequence is 18 residues long. The V gene's germline CDR1 is PRHDT and CDR2 FYEKMQ (reference sequence). V lost 0 bases and J lost 5; bases outside the gene matches: 12. The CDR3: CASSLGRSGGASNEKLFF. Here the CDR3 DNA reads TGTGCCAGCAGCTTAGGCCGGTCAGGGGGTGCGTCCAATGAAAAACTGTTTTTT.

The V call is TRBV4-3, the J call TRBJ1-4; 7 bases fit TRBD1. The CDR3 totals 15 residues. Germline assignment: CDR1 LGHNA and CDR2 YSLEER. V was pared by 4 bases and J by 3 bases, with 5 bases of the junction left unmatched. The CDR3 bases are TGCGCCAGCAGCCTTAGAGGGGGCTCTAATGAAAAACTGTTTTTT. It is translated as CASSLRGGSNEKLFF.

This chain uses TRBV27 with TRBJ2-2, with D perhaps TRBD2 (5 bases). The CDR3 has 18 amino acids. Trimming took off 2 bases at V and 1 base at J, with 17 bases between the two ends. Germline V gene lookup returns CDR1 MNHEY and CDR2 SMNVEV (reference sequence). The DNA of the CDR3 is TGTGCCAGCAGTTTAAAGTCGTGGGGAGTCGGGAACACCGGGGAGCTGTTTTTT. Protein product: CASSLKSWGVGNTGELFF.

This chain links TRBV18 with TRBJ2-1, with 7 bases aligning to TRBD1. The CDR3 runs to 16 residues. The junction had 7 bases not matched to a gene; V was cut back by 4 bases and J by 1 base. Germline loops: CDR1 KGHSH, CDR2 LQKENI. CDR3: CASSRRQGESYNEQFF. CDR3 nucleotide sequence: TGTGCCAGCTCACGGAGACAGGGCGAATCCTACAATGAGCAGTTCTTC.

This chain connects TRBV14 to TRBJ2-7; D perhaps matches TRBD2 (6 bases). This CDR3 has 14 amino acids. CDR1 and CDR2 (germline): SGHDN, FVKESK. V gave up 0 bases and J gave up 5 bases, with 11 bases separating them. The DNA of the CDR3 is TGTGCCAGCAGCCAAGAACGGAGGGGTGACGAGCAGTACTTC. Its translation is CASSQERRGDEQYF.

This clone has a handful of counts. The chain recombines TRBV7-6 with TRBJ1-4; a weak D match, TRBD1 (5 bases). Trimming removed 1 base from V and 7 bases from J, with 10 bases in between. The CDR3 is made up of 14 amino acids. CDR1 and CDR2 from the germline V gene are SGHVS and FNYEAQ. CDR3 nucleotides: TGTGCCAGCAGCTTAGTTCTCGGGGGTGAAAAACTGTTTTTT. Its translation: CASSLVLGGEKLFF.

This chain uses TRBV7-2 with TRBJ2-1; D is ambiguous. Germline CDR1 is SGHTA and CDR2 is FQGNSA. The CDR3 has 16 amino acids. V was shortened by 5 bases and J by 1 base, with 15 bases between the two germline ends. The chain's CDR3 is CASSPLALRSYNEQFF. CDR3 coding DNA: TGTGCCAGCAGCCCCCTGGCGCTAAGGTCCTACAATGAGCAGTTCTTC. Together with reference TRBV7-2 and TRBJ2-1, the CDR3 gives the full variable domain: GAGVSQSPSNKVTEKGKDVELRCDPISGHTALYWYRQSLGQGLEFLIYFQGNSAPDKSGLPSDRFSAERTGGSVSTLTIQRTQQEDSAVYLCASSPLALRSYNEQFFGPGTRLTVL.

This clone was seen a few times. The chain combines TRBV6-1 with TRBJ2-7; 7 bases fit TRBD1. The CDR3 runs to 12 residues. J was trimmed by 3 bases and V by 5 bases; bases with no gene match: 1. The germline V gene encodes CDR1 MNHNS and CDR2 SASEGT. Written as DNA, the CDR3 is TGTGCCAGCAGTCGGGACAGCTACGAGCAGTACTTC. This translates into CASSRDSYEQYF.

V usage is TRBV7-9 and J usage is TRBJ1-2; D is possibly TRBD1 (6 bases). This CDR3 is 14 amino acids long. The germline V gene encodes CDR1 SEHNR and CDR2 FQNEAQ (reference sequence). The ends were cut back, 7 bases at V and 5 bases at J, with 17 bases in the middle. This CDR3 reads CASTPRGAHYGYTF. The DNA of the CDR3 is TGTGCCAGCACTCCCCGGGGGGCGCATTATGGCTACACCTTC.

This chain connects TRBV9 to TRBJ2-3, with D perhaps matching TRBD1 or TRBD2 (5 bases each). Trimming took off 2 bases at V and 4 bases at J, with 11 bases between the two ends. There are 14 residues in the CDR3. Looked up from germline, CDR1 is SGDLS and CDR2 is YYNGEE. In DNA form, the CDR3 reads TGTGCCAGCAGCGTGGGGGACCCTGCAGATACGCAGTATTTT. Translated, it gives CASSVGDPADTQYF. Complete variable domain (other parts from reference TRBV9 and TRBJ2-3): DSGVTQTPKHLITATGQRVTLRCSPRSGDLSVYWYQQSLDQGLQFLIQYYNGEERAKGNILERFSAQQFPDLHSELNLSSLELGDSALYFCASSVGDPADTQYFGPGTRLTVL.

J is TRBJ2-5 and V is TRBV30, with 8 positions matching TRBD2. Per germline, CDR1 GTSNPN and CDR2 SVGIG (reference sequence). The ends lost 4 bases at V and 2 bases at J; junction bases unmatched: 9. CDR3 length: 15 residues. Written as DNA, the CDR3 is TGTGCCTGGAAGTTTGGCGGGACTAGACAAGAGACCCAGTACTTC. Residues: CAWKFGGTRQETQYF.

The chain employs TRBV30 and TRBJ1-5; unclear D gene. The V end was cut by 3 bases, the J end by 1 base, with 4 bases between. The germline gives CDR1 GTSNPN, CDR2 SVGIG (reference sequence). This CDR3 region has 12 residues. Written as DNA, the CDR3 is TGTGCCTGGAGCGGGAGCAATCAGCCCCAGCATTTT. Translated: CAWSGSNQPQHF.

The V and J genes are TRBV7-2 and TRBJ1-2; D possibly corresponds to TRBD1 (6 bases). V was shortened by 0 bases and J by 4 bases, with 15 bases between the two germline ends. The CDR3 consists of 16 residues. Germline V gene sequence: CDR1 SGHTA, CDR2 FQGNSA. The CDR3 reads CASSLATPQGSYGYTF. The CDR3 region has the DNA TGTGCCAGCAGCTTAGCAACTCCACAGGGAAGCTATGGCTACACCTTC.

The rearrangement links TRBV9 to TRBJ2-1; TRBD2 matches at 10 bases. V trimming: 2 bases; J trimming: 9 bases; junction bases outside the gene matches: 8. CDR1 is SGDLS and CDR2 is YYNGEE in the germline V gene. The length of the CDR3 is 15 residues. The CDR3 DNA reads as TGTGCCAGCAGCGTCGATAGCGGGAGGATAAGTGAGCAGTTCTTC. It codes for CASSVDSGRISEQFF.

The rearrangement links TRBV5-6 to TRBJ1-1; 7 bases are shared with TRBD1. The CDR3 runs to 16 residues. The trim removed 2 bases at V and 1 base at J, leaving 8 bases unmatched. Germline-derived CDR1 and CDR2 are SGHDT and YYEEEE. CDR3 in amino acids: CASSFYNRGANTEAFF. In DNA form, the CDR3 reads TGTGCCAGCAGCTTTTACAACAGGGGTGCGAACACTGAAGCTTTCTTT.

Concerning this clone: This sample also contains other DNA sequences that code for the same CDR3. The chain employs TRBV6-5 and TRBJ1-2, with D maybe TRBD1 (5 bases). V lost 6 bases and J lost 2, with 7 bases in between. The CDR3 has 12 amino acids. Per the germline V gene, CDR1 is MNHEY and CDR2 is SVGAGI. CDR3 nucleotide sequence: TGTGCCAGCAGCAGGGACAACTATGGCTACACCTTC. Protein: CASSRDNYGYTF.

This chain's CDR3 is CAWSAKGQGKSNQPQHF. Written as DNA, the CDR3 is TGTGCCTGGAGTGCTAAAGGACAGGGTAAAAGCAATCAGCCCCAGCATTTT. The V and J genes are TRBV30 and TRBJ1-5; 8 bases map to TRBD1. The CDR3 runs 17 residues. In germline, CDR1 is GTSNPN, CDR2 SVGIG (reference sequence). Trimming at V came to 1 base and at J to 1 base, leaving 9 bases not matched to a gene.

The rearrangement links TRBV6-1 to TRBJ1-1, with D uncertain. With 7 bases removed from V and 10 bases from J, the gap between germline ends came to 19 bases. The CDR3 is 13 amino acids. Germline CDR1 is MNHNS and CDR2 is SASEGT. The CDR3 nucleotides are TGTGCCAGCAATCCCCGGGGAGGGTTAAGAGCTTTCTTT. It translates to CASNPRGGLRAFF.